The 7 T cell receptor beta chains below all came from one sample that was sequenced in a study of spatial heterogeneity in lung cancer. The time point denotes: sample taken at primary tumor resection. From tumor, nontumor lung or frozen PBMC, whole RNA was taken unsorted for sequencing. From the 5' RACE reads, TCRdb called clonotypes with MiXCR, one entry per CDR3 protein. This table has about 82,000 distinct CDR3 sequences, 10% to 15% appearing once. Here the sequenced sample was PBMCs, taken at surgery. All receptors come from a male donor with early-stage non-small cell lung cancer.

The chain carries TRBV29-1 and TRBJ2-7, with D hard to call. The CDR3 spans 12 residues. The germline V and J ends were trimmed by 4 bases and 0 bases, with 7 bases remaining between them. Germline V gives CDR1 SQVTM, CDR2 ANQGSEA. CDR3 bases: TGCAGCGTTGTGGATACCTCCTACGAGCAGTACTTC. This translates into CSVVDTSYEQYF.

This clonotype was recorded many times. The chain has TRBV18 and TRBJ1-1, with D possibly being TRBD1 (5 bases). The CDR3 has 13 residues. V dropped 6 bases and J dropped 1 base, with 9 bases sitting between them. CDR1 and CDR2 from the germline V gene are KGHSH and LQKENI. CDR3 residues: CASSRVENTEAFF. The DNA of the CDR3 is TGTGCCAGCTCCAGGGTGGAGAACACTGAAGCTTTCTTT.

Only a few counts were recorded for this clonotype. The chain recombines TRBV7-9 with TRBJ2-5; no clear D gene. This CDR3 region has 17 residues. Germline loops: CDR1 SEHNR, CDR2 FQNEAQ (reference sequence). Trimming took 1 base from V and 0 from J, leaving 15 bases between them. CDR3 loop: CASSLEVLRADQETQYF. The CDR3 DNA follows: TGTGCCAGCAGCTTAGAAGTGCTTAGGGCAGACCAAGAGACCCAGTACTTC.

The CDR3 here is CAYPGPPPYEQYF. The DNA of the CDR3 is TGTGCCTATCCCGGGCCGCCTCCCTACGAGCAGTACTTC. The V gene is TRBV30, the J gene TRBJ2-7; D is undetermined. The germline V and J ends were trimmed by 7 bases and 2 bases, with 15 bases remaining between them. CDR3 length: 13 amino acids. The germline V gene has CDR1 GTSNPN and CDR2 SVGIG (reference sequence).

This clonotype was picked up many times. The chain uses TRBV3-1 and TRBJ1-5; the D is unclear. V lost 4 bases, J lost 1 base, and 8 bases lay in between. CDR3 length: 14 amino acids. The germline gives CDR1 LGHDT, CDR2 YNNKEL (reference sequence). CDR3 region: CASSRRLSNQPQHF. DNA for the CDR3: TGTGCCAGCAGCCGAAGACTGAGCAATCAGCCCCAGCATTTT.

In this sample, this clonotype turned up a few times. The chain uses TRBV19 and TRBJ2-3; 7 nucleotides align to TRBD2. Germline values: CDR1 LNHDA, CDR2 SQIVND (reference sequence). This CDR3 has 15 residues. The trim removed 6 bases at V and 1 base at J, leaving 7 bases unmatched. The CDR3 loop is CASRTLSGGTDTQYF. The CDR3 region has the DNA TGTGCCAGTAGAACCCTGAGCGGGGGCACAGATACGCAGTATTTT.

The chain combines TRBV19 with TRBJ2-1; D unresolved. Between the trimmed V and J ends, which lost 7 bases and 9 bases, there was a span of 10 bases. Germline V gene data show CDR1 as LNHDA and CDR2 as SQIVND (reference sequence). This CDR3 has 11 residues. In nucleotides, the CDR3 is TGTGCCAGTACCGCTGCCAGTGAGCAGTTCTTC. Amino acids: CASTAASEQFF. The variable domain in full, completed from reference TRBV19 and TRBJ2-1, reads DGGITQSPKYLFRKEGQNVTLSCEQNLNHDAMYWYRQDPGQGLRLIYYSQIVNDFQKGDIAEGYSVSREKKESFPLTVTSAQKNPTAFYLCASTAASEQFFGPGTRLTVL.